One and the same sample provided the 27 T cell receptor beta chains below, sequenced in a study of T cell responses to AZD1222 COVID-19 vaccine (dated by TCRdb to the early 2020s). The sample's time point label, in plain terms: baseline before first vaccination. The library was produced with the immunoSEQ multiplex PCR assay. The table comes from immuneACCESS by way of TCRdb, which keeps in-frame sequences with V and J called. Part of the clones is missing from these tables; in studies checked, under half for an unresolved V gene and the rest for unknown reasons. Counted in this sample were fewer than 45,000 clones; 83% of them appeared once. The ten largest make up under 65% of the sample. Sequencing was performed on peripheral blood, taken on day 0 of AZD1222 vaccination. Source of these receptors: an adult in good health.

The chain recombines TRBV29-1 with TRBJ2-5; D gene unclear. Trimming pared 7 bases from V and 7 bases from J, leaving 13 bases between. The CDR3 extends over 11 amino acids. The germline V gene has CDR1 SQVTM and CDR2 ANQGSEA. CDR3 nucleotide sequence: TGCAGCGAAGTCTCCTACGGGACCCAGTACTTC. Its protein is CSEVSYGTQYF.

The table lists this clone with a few counts. The chain carries TRBV14 and TRBJ2-3, with 7 bases fitting TRBD1. This CDR3 spans 21 amino acids. Germline V CDR1 and CDR2: SGHDN, FVKESK. With V trimmed by 1 base and J by 0 bases, 19 bases remained unmatched. CDR3 DNA sequence: TGTGCCAGCAGCCAAGGCCTCTTAGGGGGCAGAGACTCCTATAGCACAGATACGCAGTATTTT. This gives the protein CASSQGLLGGRDSYSTDTQYF.

V gene TRBV14 combines with J gene TRBJ1-4; the D is unclear. V was cut by 0 bases and J by 3 bases, with 8 bases left in between. The length of the CDR3 is 15 residues. CDR1 and CDR2 from the germline V gene are SGHDN and FVKESK. Here the CDR3 reads CASSQDWGANEKLFF. CDR3 DNA sequence: TGTGCCAGCAGCCAAGATTGGGGTGCTAATGAAAAACTGTTTTTT.

This clone was seen a handful of times. The rearrangement links TRBV12-3 or TRBV12-4 to TRBJ2-2; 10 positions match TRBD2. V dropped 8 bases and J dropped 7; count of bases not matched to a gene: 1. The length of the CDR3 is 12 residues. The CDR3, as DNA: TGTGCCAGCCGGACTAGCGGCGGGGAGCTGTTTTTT. Amino acids: CASRTSGGELFF.

The chain recombines TRBV28 with TRBJ1-1; no clear D. V lost 6 bases, J lost 4 bases, and 12 bases lay in between. CDR1 is MDHEN, CDR2 SYDVKM, per germline. The CDR3 sequence is 13 residues long. CDR3 sequence (DNA): TGTGCCAGCAGGCGTGGAGGCGGCACTGAAGCTTTCTTT. Residues: CASRRGGGTEAFF.

The chain is built from TRBV25-1 and TRBJ1-2, with D hard to call. CDR3 length: 13 amino acids. With 2 bases removed from V and 4 bases from J, the gap between germline ends came to 8 bases. The germline V gene has CDR1 MGHDK and CDR2 SYGVNS. The DNA of the CDR3 is TGTGCCAGCAGTGAAGGTCACCTCTATGGCTACACCTTC. This translates into CASSEGHLYGYTF.

This chain uses TRBV29-1 with TRBJ2-5, with 7 bases lining up with TRBD1. The CDR3 length is 15 residues. The V segment lost 7 bases and the J segment 3 bases; nucleotides outside the gene matches: 14. Germline values: CDR1 SQVTM, CDR2 ANQGSEA. CDR3 in DNA: TGCAGCGCTAAGAAGGGGACAGACATCGAAGAGACCCAGTACTTC. Its protein is CSAKKGTDIEETQYF.

The V and J genes are TRBV19 and TRBJ2-7, with a possible D match to TRBD1 (6 bases). Trimming shortened V by 2 bases and J by 0 bases, and 11 bases separated the two germline ends. The CDR3 is made up of 15 amino acids. Per the germline V gene, CDR1 is LNHDA and CDR2 is SQIVND (reference sequence). CDR3 bases: TGTGCCAGTAGTATAACCAGGGGCAGCTCCTACGAGCAGTACTTC. Its translation: CASSITRGSSYEQYF.

The rearrangement links TRBV9 to TRBJ1-4; D not certain. The CDR3 length is 14 residues. The V gene lost 0 bases and the J gene lost 7 bases, with 10 bases spanning the gap. Germline assignment: CDR1 SGDLS and CDR2 YYNGEE. CDR3 sequence reads: CASSVGPGSEKLFF. The CDR3 region has the DNA TGTGCCAGCAGCGTAGGACCGGGGAGTGAAAAACTGTTTTTT.

This sequence joins TRBV19 and TRBJ1-2, with a possible D match to TRBD1 (5 bases). Trimming removed 3 bases from V and 4 bases from J, with 12 bases in between. CDR3 length equals 14 residues. CDR1 and CDR2 (germline): LNHDA, SQIVND (reference sequence). CDR3: CASSISRGGYGYTF. As DNA, the CDR3 is TGTGCCAGTAGTATCTCAAGGGGAGGCTATGGCTACACCTTC. The complete variable domain, with remaining parts taken from reference TRBV19 and TRBJ1-2, reads DGGITQSPKYLFRKEGQNVTLSCEQNLNHDAMYWYRQDPGQGLRLIYYSQIVNDFQKGDIAEGYSVSREKKESFPLTVTSAQKNPTAFYLCASSISRGGYGYTFGSGTRLTVV.

This clone was found a few times. The chain links TRBV7-3 to TRBJ2-3, with a possible D match to TRBD2 (6 bases). This CDR3 is built from 16 residues. The V gene's germline CDR1 is SGHTA and CDR2 FQGTGA. The V and J ends lost 5 bases and 0 bases respectively, with 15 bases between them. CDR3 nucleotide sequence: TGTGCCAGCAGCGCTTTCGGCGGGGTTAGCACAGATACGCAGTATTTT. Translation gives CASSAFGGVSTDTQYF.

CDR3 sequence: CASSLSPWRVRYGYTF. CDR3 nucleotides: TGTGCCAGCAGCTTATCTCCATGGAGGGTTCGGTATGGCTACACCTTC. The V and J genes are TRBV13 and TRBJ1-2; D gene ambiguous. V shed 2 bases and J shed 5 bases, with 18 bases lying between them. Germline lookup yields CDR1 PRHDT and CDR2 FYEKMQ (reference sequence). The CDR3 runs 16 residues.

The V gene is TRBV27, the J gene TRBJ2-1; D gene unclear. The CDR3 runs to 13 residues. The germline CDR1 and CDR2 sequences are MNHEY and SMNVEV (reference sequence). V was pared by 8 bases and J by 0 bases, with 8 bases between. The CDR3: CASHKGSYNEQFF. CDR3 coding DNA: TGTGCCAGCCATAAGGGCTCCTACAATGAGCAGTTCTTC.

The V call is TRBV5-5, the J call TRBJ2-1; D gene unclear. Germline loops: CDR1 SGHKS, CDR2 YYEKEE (reference sequence). Trimming pared 4 bases from V and 2 bases from J, leaving 19 bases between. This CDR3 is 17 amino acids long. In DNA form, the CDR3 reads TGTGCCAGCAGCAACCTTTTAATTCGCTTAACCTACAATGAGCAGTTCTTC. This gives the protein CASSNLLIRLTYNEQFF. Full variable domain (missing parts from reference TRBV5-5 and TRBJ2-1): DAGVTQSPTHLIKTRGQQVTLRCSPISGHKSVSWYQQVLGQGPQFIFQYYEKEERGRGNFPDRFSARQFPNYSSELNVNALLLGDSALYLCASSNLLIRLTYNEQFFGPGTRLTVL.

This chain uses TRBV19 with TRBJ1-1; a weak D match, TRBD1 (5 bases). Germline CDR1 is LNHDA and CDR2 is SQIVND (reference sequence). This CDR3 spans 13 amino acids. Between the trimmed V and J ends, which lost 4 bases and 3 bases, there was a span of 9 bases. This chain's CDR3 is CASSREGYTEAFF. Here the CDR3 DNA reads TGTGCCAGTAGTAGGGAGGGGTACACTGAAGCTTTCTTT.

This chain connects TRBV2 to TRBJ2-3; D uncertain. Germline loops: CDR1 SNHLY, CDR2 FYNNEI. The CDR3 has 12 amino acids. The ends were cut back, 6 bases at V and 0 bases at J, with 4 bases in the middle. This CDR3 is CASRVSTDTQYF. CDR3 coding DNA: TGTGCCAGCAGGGTAAGCACAGATACGCAGTATTTT.

The chain couples TRBV27 to TRBJ1-4; D is ambiguous. The CDR3 is 14 residues long. Germline CDR1 MNHEY, CDR2 SMNVEV (reference sequence). Trimming pared 2 bases from V and 6 bases from J, leaving 10 bases between. Here the CDR3 DNA reads TGTGCCAGCAGTTTAATGGGATTCGATGAAAAACTGTTTTTT. This sequence encodes CASSLMGFDEKLFF.

The chain uses TRBV7-9 and TRBJ1-2, with 8 bases that match TRBD1. Trimming removed 5 bases from V and 6 bases from J; junction bases left unmatched: 2. The CDR3 has 12 amino acids. CDR1 SEHNR and CDR2 FQNEAQ come from the germline V gene (reference sequence). The CDR3 nucleotides are TGTGCCAGCAGCGCGGGACAGGATGGCTACACCTTC. This encodes CASSAGQDGYTF.

This clone came up a few times. The chain employs TRBV30 and TRBJ1-1; TRBD1 is a possible D gene (5 bases). The CDR3 is made up of 13 amino acids. Trimming removed 2 bases from V and 1 base from J, with 8 bases in between. The V gene's germline CDR1 is GTSNPN and CDR2 SVGIG (reference sequence). The CDR3 coding sequence is TGTGCCTGGAGTCGGGGGGGGAACACTGAAGCTTTCTTT. It encodes CAWSRGGNTEAFF.

The chain carries TRBV28 and TRBJ2-7; D call uncertain. The length of the CDR3 is 16 residues. V gave up 7 bases and J gave up 0 bases, with 19 bases separating them. CDR1 and CDR2 (germline): MDHEN, SYDVKM. CDR3 sequence reads: CASTTPLAVSSYEQYF. CDR3 sequence (DNA): TGTGCCAGCACCACCCCCCTGGCGGTTAGCTCCTACGAGCAGTACTTC.

The chain carries TRBV20-1 and TRBJ2-3, with D perhaps TRBD2 (6 bases). The V end was cut by 3 bases, the J end by 10 bases, with 26 bases between. Germline loops: CDR1 DFQATT, CDR2 SNEGSKA (reference sequence). There are 16 residues in the CDR3. The CDR3 DNA sequence: TGCAGTGCTAGTACTCCGGGACTGGCCCTCCCCAGATCGCAGTATTTT. It specifies CSASTPGLALPRSQYF.

This clone is medium-sized in the sample. The gene calls are TRBV10-3 and TRBJ1-2; D ambiguous. Trimming took 3 bases from V and 5 from J, leaving 10 bases between them. CDR3 length: 13 residues. CDR1 is ENHRY, CDR2 SYGVKD, per germline. The chain's CDR3 is CAISDSDEYGYTF. CDR3 nucleotide sequence: TGTGCCATCAGTGATTCAGACGAATATGGCTACACCTTC.

The rearrangement uses TRBV19 and TRBJ1-2; 9 positions agree with TRBD1. CDR1 and CDR2 (germline): LNHDA, SQIVND (reference sequence). V dropped 5 bases and J dropped 7; count of bases not matched to a gene: 8. CDR3 length equals 14 residues. The DNA for the CDR3 is TGTGCCAGTAGTCTGAAGGGGACAGGGATTGGCTACACCTTC. It translates to CASSLKGTGIGYTF.

The chain recombines TRBV7-8 with TRBJ1-5, with TRBD1 identical over 9 bases. The CDR3 contains 13 residues. CDR1 and CDR2 (germline): SGHVS, FQNEAQ. Trimming removed 7 bases from V and 9 bases from J; junction bases left unmatched: 7. CDR3 DNA sequence: TGTGCCAGCAACCGACAGGGGGACGGGCCCCAGCATTTT. Translation: CASNRQGDGPQHF.

The chain links TRBV5-1 to TRBJ2-5; 7 bases align to TRBD1. Losses at the gene ends were 4 bases for V and 1 base for J; bases not matched to a gene: 7. Germline-derived CDR1 and CDR2 are SGHRS and YFSETQ. The CDR3 runs to 15 residues. CDR3 protein: CASSASGGSQETQYF. CDR3 nucleotide sequence: TGCGCCAGCAGCGCTTCAGGGGGATCCCAAGAGACCCAGTACTTC.

The chain recombines TRBV27 with TRBJ1-5, with 9 bases identical to TRBD1. The junction had 5 bases not matched to a gene; V was cut back by 4 bases and J by 4 bases. The V gene's germline CDR1 is MNHEY and CDR2 SMNVEV (reference sequence). The CDR3 spans 15 residues. Written as DNA, the CDR3 is TGTGCCAGCAGTTCCGGGACAGGGCTTAATCAGCCCCAGCATTTT. Translating gives CASSSGTGLNQPQHF.

The sample holds one count of this clone. The same CDR3 can be traced to other DNA sequences in this sample. V usage is TRBV3-1 (or the pseudogene TRBV3-2) and J usage is TRBJ2-1; 9 bases map to TRBD2. Unmatched junction bases numbered 1, after V lost 1 base and J lost 6 bases. Germline V gives CDR1 LGHDT, CDR2 YNNKEL (reference sequence). The CDR3 sequence is 14 residues long. CDR3 region: CASSQGSGGNEQFF. CDR3 sequence (DNA): TGTGCCAGCAGCCAAGGTAGCGGGGGCAATGAGCAGTTCTTC.